This record looks at one TCR beta chain sequence and its context. Its antigen specificity is not known. One base away there is no much larger clone; base qualities are not given. CD8 naive samples were CD45RO-negative cells positively selected for CCR7, giving a CD45RA+CCR7+ population that excluded TemRA cells. The donors were healthy, HIV-negative adults with no recently reported acute infections or vaccinations. Every donor was a Caucasian adult residing in Nashville, Tennessee, USA. Blood was collected by leukapheresis, and PBMCs were isolated by Ficoll-Histopaque density gradient centrifugation and then cryopreserved in liquid nitrogen vapor phase. Analytical flow cytometry was used to check the purity and quantity of every magnetically sorted T cell population. Genomic DNA was isolated from each sorted fraction and quantified by UV absorbance on a Nanodrop 2000c. This sample is drawn from a study of shared clonotypes between healthy human individuals (TCRdb year 2020). For the study in its entirety: A couple of women and three men aged 18 to 49 years were included in the cohort. For each donor, CD4 naive and CD4 memory were each given three plates, CD8 naive was given two plates, and CD8 memory was given one plate. To estimate repertoire size and how much clonotype sharing occurs between individuals, the study deeply sequenced the blood TCR repertoires of five healthy adults. Libraries were prepared and TCR repertoires were sequenced by different laboratories using diverse techniques, in order to increase sequencing depth and limit assay-specific biases. Per donor, leukapheresis produced somewhere between about 0.85 and 8.9 billion PBMCs.

Study-wide conclusions, independent of this receptor: Sampling was limited to blood, and TCR repertoires in tissue likely differ from TCR repertoires in blood. Compared with non-shared clonotypes, the clonotypes found in all four sorted-subset donors had higher generation probabilities. Across four donors, approximately 5% of naive CD4, more than 3% of naive CD8, 2.3% of memory CD4, and under 0.45% of memory CD8 clonotypes were shared. Incomplete sequencing was indicated by rarefaction of sorted-subset datasets, despite the large sequencing depth. Pairwise subsampling led to the expectation that sequencing depth would affect the degree of clonotype sharing among donors. The genetic and exposure-history diversity represented was limited by the small number of donors. Estimated clonotype richness was generally larger for naive than for memory subsets.

The CDR3 holds 16 amino acids from the cysteine to the phenylalanine. The retained sequence is limited to the CDR3, 48 bases, with the frame set at the first base. CDR1 and CDR2 are drawn from the germline V gene: SGHRS, YFSETQ. V ends up 1 base short and J 10 bases short, with an unmatched junction base count of 9. TCR CDR3 regions were amplified from genomic DNA by multiplex PCR using the deep immunoSEQ assay. Genomic DNA extracted from each cell subset was distributed evenly over all wells of several immunoSEQ 96-well plates, and each plate served as one replicate. For sorted subsets, roughly 190 ng of genomic DNA, equivalent to around 29,000 T cell genomes, went into each replicate PCR. Purified libraries were quantified with a Qubit 3.0 fluorometer, sized on a Bioanalyzer 2100, and re-quantified with the KAPA Library Quantification kit. Each immunoSEQ 96-well plate was sequenced on its own single-read 150-cycle Illumina NextSeq 550 flow cell. The study's own analysis went as follows. The immunoSEQ output contained only junctional sequences without quality scores, so filtering could not match that applied to full-length reads. To assign V/J genes and CDR3, sequences were annotated against IMGT germline references using PyIR, a Python wrapper for IgBLAST v1.9. Reads were filtered out if the reads had weak V/J assignments (E-value above 1e-6), no CDR3, stop codons, out-of-frame junctions, or ambiguous translated residues. V3J clonotypes were defined as sequences sharing the same inferred V gene, J gene, and CDR3 amino acid sequence. Percentage overlap between repertoires was calculated by dividing the number of shared unique clonotypes by the size of the smaller repertoire. Richness of each repertoire was evaluated using RTK rarefaction, the Chao1 estimator, and Recon v2.1 estimates of unobserved clonotypes. Generation probabilities for all TCRbeta clonotypes obtained by the gDNA method from four donors were computed using OLGA. The table was pulled from immuneACCESS by TCRdb, which kept in-frame rearrangements only. Such tables lose some clones; where checked, under half of the loss comes from unresolved V genes, and the rest has no known cause. V, J and clone size are those of that table, while D and trimming were read from the DNA. For this sample the table gives approximately 2,200,000 clones, of which about 92% were detected only once. Roughly 1.8% of the sample is taken by the ten largest.

This TCR was sampled from a man between 18 and 29 years old in good health. Some clones in this sample may be carry-over from other donors' samples. The sequenced sample was naive CD8+ T cells from PBMCs. Sample cell subset or site, as interpreted from the label and publication: CD45RA+CCR7+. The chain links TRBV5-1 with TRBJ2-1, with 12 bases matching TRBD1. The CDR3 sequence is CASSLMPGQGAGEQFF. The DNA sequence is as follows: TGCGCCAGCAGCTTGATGCCGGGACAGGGGGCAGGAGAGCAGTTCTTC.